The text below deals with one T cell receptor (beta chain). This clonotype was picked up a small number of times. What this receptor recognizes is not known. The input lacks base qualities; no much larger clone sits a single base away. The data belong to a study of T cells in Graves' hyperthyroidism and ophthalmopathy (dated by TCRdb to about 2019). Describing the broader study: Peripheral blood samples were taken at the time of initial diagnosis, prior to any treatment. The roughly 94 discovery patients were randomly divided into training and test sets at a 7:3 ratio. TCR V-J signatures able to tell the groups apart were searched for in a discovery cohort of approximately 95 patients, of whom roughly 42 had Graves' ophthalmopathy and under 65 had stable Graves' hyperthyroidism. Prospective prediction of ophthalmopathy was tested in an independent validation cohort of some 19 hyperthyroidism patients and 15 to 17 patients who later progressed to ophthalmopathy. Thyroid tissue and blood T-cell repertoires from six Graves' hyperthyroidism patients were also compared in the study. The paper reports TCR Vbeta CDR3 sequencing of over 130 peripheral blood samples: approximately 41 ophthalmopathy, around 80 hyperthyroidism and around 17 progressor patients. After blood sampling, hyperthyroidism patients were treated with methimazole at a starting dose of 30 mg daily, and ophthalmopathy patients were treated with high-dose intravenous methylprednisolone.

Study-wide findings and limitations: No statistical method was used to fix the sample size in advance, and group allocation was not hidden from the investigators. During validation, the model predicted progression to ophthalmopathy a median of about 6.3 months ahead of onset, with roughly 65% sensitivity and around 72% specificity. Most expanded thyroid clonotypes (frequency above 0.001) were also detected in blood, suggesting blood repertoires may reflect thyroid immune responses. A model built on a 13 V-J signature distinguished ophthalmopathy from stable hyperthyroidism, reaching around 88% sensitivity and around 81% specificity in cross-validation and 80%/75% in testing.

The junction shows trimming of 0 bases on V and 3 bases on J, plus 9 bases between the germline ends. Including cysteine and phenylalanine, the CDR3 has 14 amino acids. Only the CDR3 region is kept as DNA, spanning 42 bases read in frame from base 1. Looking up the germline V gene yields CDR1 LGHNA and CDR2 YNFKEQ. Amplification of TCR beta CDR3 regions was carried out from RNA transcripts. For the first round of RT-PCR on the TCR CDR3, the HTBI primer set was used together with the Qiagen OneStep RT-PCR kit. The libraries were constructed in a second round of multiplex PCR and then size-selected and purified. Libraries were sequenced paired-end with 100 bp reads on an Illumina HiSeq2000. The study's processing was this. SOAPnuke was used to process the raw data, throwing out any read that contained adapters or uncalled bases, had a mean Phred below 15, or lacked an exact constant-primer or identifier match. COPE v1.2.5 was used to merge the high-quality paired reads, and each unique nucleotide sequence was defined as a clonotype. MiTCR v1.1 was used to align the clonotypes against IMGT TRBV, TRBD and TRBJ reference segments. Analysis was restricted to V-J combinations with a frequency above 0.0001, which covered approximately 99% of repertoires. The TCS score was defined as F50 (clonal expansion) divided by E x V (chaos), with BLOSUM62-based TCRdist calculated between CDR3 peptides within each V-J. Welch's t-statistics and random forest reduced 500 to 550 V-J features to under 15, which were used in a naive Bayes classifier (R e1071). The public reads were reprocessed in TCRdb via fastp at Q25 and MiXCR, keeping in-frame beta chains. Rows with a matching CDR3 protein are joined into one entry that keeps the most common DNA and genes. The V and J calls follow TCRdb's processing rather than the paper's. Recorded for this sample are 400,000 or so distinct CDR3 sequences; more than 14% of them occurred a single time. Clones ranked in the top ten supply 15% to 20% of the sample.

Moderately to severely active disease, a Clinical Activity Score of at least 3, a NOSPECS grade of at least 4, and a duration under 3 months were present in ophthalmopathy patients. Any patient with an uncontrolled infection, another autoimmune disease, pregnancy or lactation was excluded. Diagnoses were established on the basis of clinical symptoms, serum thyroxine and TRAb, thyroid ultrasound, and orbital computed tomography. PBMCs were isolated from about 9 ml of fresh peripheral blood by Ficoll-Paque density gradient centrifugation. Total RNA was extracted with Trizol reagent, and quality was checked on an Agilent 2100 Bioanalyzer.

The sequence came from a woman in her twenties or thirties with Graves' ophthalmopathy. The sequencing sample was made of blood. Here the chain combines TRBV4-2 and TRBJ2-7; no D segment can be confidently identified. The bases are TGTGCCAGCAGCCAAGAGCGCTCGGGCTACGAGCAGTACTTC. This yields the protein CASSQERSGYEQYF.